This TCR beta chain came from a study of cytomegalovirus exposure and HLA in healthy donors. Findings and limits, study-wide: Researchers had no immune exposure information except CMV serostatus available. Usually a TCR sequence was rare, but some public TCRs were found in many donors.

As concerns this clone: Its target is not known.

PCR amplification relied on 60 Vbeta primers (plus 13 Jbeta primers). The data were produced by immunoSEQ multiplex PCR, yet TCRdb's version contains in-frame clones alone and is incomplete. This table holds about 130,000 clones, 70% to 80% found once. Germline CDR1 is MDHEN and CDR2 is SYDVKM. Trimming at V came to 5 bases and at J to 1 base, leaving 7 bases not matched to a gene. The CDR3 sequence is 15 residues long. The sample was PBMCs. The receptor's source is a woman in her sixties or seventies in good health and CMV-seropositive. The chain uses TRBV28 and TRBJ1-1; 7 positions agree with TRBD1. The CDR3 here is CASSPRGQQNTEAFF. The CDR3 nucleotides are TGTGCCAGCAGTCCGCGGGGACAGCAGAACACTGAAGCTTTCTTT.